These 26 T cell receptor beta chains share one sample of origin, sequenced in a study of T-cell memory formation after mild COVID-19. Via MiXCR, TCRdb re-called the 5' RACE reads, giving one row per CDR3 protein. The table has 550,000 to 600,000 distinct CDR3 sequences, 20% to 25% seen once; the top ten hold about 8.2%. Sequencing used PBMCs or a T cell subset sorted from them (not recorded which). These receptors were collected from an adult woman who had mild COVID-19 (a few samples of this study predate the infection). Cell type and time point are not known.

This sequence joins TRBV5-1 and TRBJ2-7; D is uncertain. Germline V CDR1 and CDR2: SGHRS, YFSETQ. Trimming shortened V by 1 base and J by 6 bases, and 8 bases separated the two germline ends. This CDR3 region has 12 residues. The chain's CDR3 is CASSLLWPEQYF. The CDR3, as DNA: TGCGCCAGCAGCTTGTTGTGGCCCGAGCAGTACTTC.

The genes are TRBV18 and TRBJ2-7; D assignment may be TRBD1 or TRBD2 (5 bases each). Germline CDR1 reads KGHSH; CDR2 reads LQKENI. Trimming pared 3 bases from V and 4 bases from J, leaving 16 bases between. CDR3 size: 15 residues. For the CDR3, the DNA is TGTGCCAGCTCACCTACAGGTTCGGGGCCTTACGAGCAGTACTTC. Amino acids: CASSPTGSGPYEQYF.

This clonotype turned up a few times. V is TRBV4-1 and J is TRBJ2-7, with 7 bases identical to TRBD1. With V trimmed by 5 bases and J by 1 base, 8 bases remained unmatched. The CDR3 has 15 residues. Germline CDR1 and CDR2: MGHRA and YSYEKL. The CDR3 is CASSYAGTESYEQYF. CDR3 DNA sequence: TGCGCCAGCAGCTACGCCGGGACAGAGTCCTACGAGCAGTACTTC.

This clonotype was seen a few times. This chain joins TRBV23-1 and TRBJ2-4; TRBD1 aligns across 7 bases. TRBV23-1 is assigned to the ORF class and has an uncertain function. The CDR3 contains 17 residues. V dropped 6 bases and J dropped 2; count of bases not matched to a gene: 13. The CDR3 region has the DNA TGCGCCAGCAGCCGACTTCGGCGACAGGGAACCAAAAACATTCAGTACTTC. Translated, it gives CASSRLRRQGTKNIQYF.

This sequence joins TRBV18 and TRBJ1-1; a possible D gene is TRBD1 (5 bases). Trimming removed 2 bases from V and 0 bases from J, with 7 bases in between. The CDR3 extends over 14 amino acids. Germline V lookup: CDR1 KGHSH, CDR2 LQKENI. The CDR3 DNA reads TGTGCCAGCTCACCAGCAGGGATGAACACTGAAGCTTTCTTT. It encodes CASSPAGMNTEAFF.

This clonotype was seen repeatedly, ten times or more. The genes are TRBV7-2 and TRBJ2-7; D gene unclear. The V gene's germline CDR1 is SGHTA and CDR2 FQGNSA. Trimming removed 1 base from V and 3 bases from J, with 4 bases in between. The CDR3 has 12 residues. The CDR3 DNA sequence: TGTGCCAGCAGCTTAGTGCTCTACGAGCAGTACTTC. Residues: CASSLVLYEQYF.

V gene TRBV5-5 combines with J gene TRBJ2-3; D not resolved. The germline CDR1 and CDR2 sequences are SGHKS and YYEKEE (reference sequence). With 4 bases removed from V and 1 base from J, the gap between germline ends came to 10 bases. This CDR3 has 14 residues. CDR3 sequence: CASSGRRGTDTQYF. The CDR3 nucleotides are TGTGCCAGCAGCGGCCGTCGGGGCACAGATACGCAGTATTTT.

The rearrangement joins TRBV12-3 or TRBV12-4 to TRBJ2-7; 10 nucleotides agree with TRBD1. J was trimmed by 7 bases and V by 5 bases; bases with no gene match: 8. This CDR3 region has 14 residues. The CDR3 reads CASSLGTGAREQYF. CDR3 DNA sequence: TGTGCCAGCAGTCTAGGGACAGGGGCTCGGGAGCAGTACTTC.

This clonotype showed up just a few times. V is TRBV12-3 or TRBV12-4 and J is TRBJ2-1; D is possibly TRBD1 or TRBD2 (5 bases each). V gave up 4 bases and J gave up 1 base, with 11 bases separating them. This CDR3 spans 15 amino acids. The CDR3 bases are TGTGCCAGCAGTTACGGGACGGTGTCCTACAATGAGCAGTTCTTC. This gives the protein CASSYGTVSYNEQFF.

This clonotype was counted only a few times. The chain employs TRBV27 and TRBJ2-2; either TRBD1 or TRBD2 may fit D (5 bases each). CDR1 and CDR2 (germline): MNHEY, SMNVEV (reference sequence). The CDR3 extends over 14 amino acids. The V and J ends lost 6 bases and 7 bases respectively, with 15 bases between them. The CDR3 loop is CASRRFGAGGELFF. The CDR3, as DNA: TGTGCCAGCAGGCGGTTTGGGGCGGGCGGGGAGCTGTTTTTT.

There are a few counts of this clonotype. The chain couples TRBV3-1 to TRBJ2-3; TRBD2 matches at 9 bases. This CDR3 has 17 amino acids. Per germline, CDR1 LGHDT and CDR2 YNNKEL (reference sequence). V lost 3 bases, J lost 1 base, and 8 bases stayed unmatched. The CDR3 loop reads CASSHWTSSGGTDTQYF. The CDR3 DNA follows: TGTGCCAGCAGCCATTGGACCTCTAGCGGGGGCACAGATACGCAGTATTTT.

V gene TRBV30 combines with J gene TRBJ1-1, with D uncertain. This CDR3 region has 12 residues. CDR1 and CDR2 from the germline V gene are GTSNPN and SVGIG (reference sequence). Trimming shortened V by 0 bases and J by 1 base, and 3 bases separated the two germline ends. The DNA of the CDR3 is TGTGCCTGGAGTGTTTCGAACACTGAAGCTTTCTTT. This sequence encodes CAWSVSNTEAFF.

The chain recombines TRBV27 with TRBJ2-5; D gene unclear. The CDR3 is 13 amino acids. Germline CDR1 reads MNHEY; CDR2 reads SMNVEV (reference sequence). Trimming pared 5 bases from V and 0 bases from J, leaving 7 bases between. In DNA form, the CDR3 reads TGTGCCAGCAGTCCTCTCAACCAAGAGACCCAGTACTTC. Translating gives CASSPLNQETQYF.

In its sample, this clonotype was seen a few times. This rearrangement joins TRBV4-3 to TRBJ2-7, with D perhaps TRBD2 (5 bases). Deletions cut 1 base from V and 3 bases from J, with 10 bases between. In germline, CDR1 is LGHNA, CDR2 YSLEER. The CDR3 has 14 residues. CDR3 in DNA: TGCGCCAGCAGCCAAGCTCCGGGAATCTACGAGCAGTACTTC. This encodes CASSQAPGIYEQYF.

This chain joins TRBV29-1 and TRBJ1-2; possible D gene TRBD1, 6 bases. Germline-derived CDR1 and CDR2 are SQVTM and ANQGSEA. The CDR3 consists of 14 residues. V was pared by 6 bases and J by 6 bases, with 20 bases between. For the CDR3, the DNA is TGCAGCGTCGGGCCCATCCCAAGGACAGATGGCTACACCTTC. As protein: CSVGPIPRTDGYTF.

V and J are TRBV5-1 and TRBJ2-5; 8 nucleotides line up with TRBD2. The CDR3 loop spans 14 amino acids. Trimming cost V 7 bases and J 1 base; bases outside gene matches: 6. CDR1 and CDR2 (germline): SGHRS, YFSETQ. The chain's CDR3 is CASGAGALQETQYF. Here the CDR3 DNA reads TGCGCCAGCGGAGCGGGGGCCCTCCAAGAGACCCAGTACTTC.

The chain links TRBV7-9 to TRBJ2-7, with 9 bases aligning to TRBD1. The V gene end was trimmed by 4 bases and the J gene end by 5 bases; junction bases not matched to a gene: 9. CDR3 length: 15 amino acids. Germline V lookup: CDR1 SEHNR, CDR2 FQNEAQ (reference sequence). DNA for the CDR3: TGTGCCAGCAGCTCGCGGACAGGGGTTTCAAACGAGCAGTACTTC. It codes for CASSSRTGVSNEQYF.

The J gene is TRBJ2-7, the V gene TRBV7-8; TRBD2 is a possible D gene (6 bases). The germline V and J ends were trimmed by 1 base and 6 bases, with 10 bases remaining between them. This CDR3 is 13 amino acids long. Looked up from germline, CDR1 is SGHVS and CDR2 is FQNEAQ. The CDR3 DNA reads as TGTGCCAGCAGCTTAGTAGGAGGGTCCGAGCAGTACTTC. Its protein is CASSLVGGSEQYF.

This clonotype was recorded at least ten times. This rearrangement joins TRBV6-2 or TRBV6-3 to TRBJ2-6; D is undetermined. The germline CDR1 and CDR2 sequences are MNHEY and SVGEGT. The CDR3 is 15 residues long. The germline V and J ends were trimmed by 2 bases and 0 bases, with 5 bases remaining between them. In nucleotides, the CDR3 is TGTGCCAGCAGTTACAGAGTCTCTGGGGCCAACGTCCTGACTTTC. This sequence encodes CASSYRVSGANVLTF.

This clonotype was recorded at least ten times. The chain joins TRBV7-2 to TRBJ2-3; D remains unclear. Trimming shortened V by 2 bases and J by 0 bases, and 6 bases separated the two germline ends. The CDR3 totals 14 residues. Germline V lookup: CDR1 SGHTA, CDR2 FQGNSA. Here the CDR3 DNA reads TGTGCCAGCAGCTTATTTCGGAGCACAGATACGCAGTATTTT. As protein: CASSLFRSTDTQYF.

The chain joins TRBV7-2 to TRBJ2-7; perhaps TRBD2 as D (6 bases). The CDR3 spans 15 residues. Per germline, CDR1 SGHTA and CDR2 FQGNSA. V was trimmed by 2 bases and J by 0 bases, leaving 11 bases between them. As DNA, the CDR3 is TGTGCCAGCAGCTTACGCGGAGGGAACTCCTACGAGCAGTACTTC. Translated, it gives CASSLRGGNSYEQYF.

This clonotype was found a few times. This rearrangement joins TRBV14 to TRBJ2-1; TRBD2 is a possible D gene (6 bases). CDR1 is SGHDN, CDR2 FVKESK, per germline. The V and J ends lost 1 base and 7 bases respectively, with 8 bases between them. The CDR3 is 13 residues long. The CDR3 bases are TGTGCCAGCAGCCAAGCGGAGGGGAATGAGCAGTTCTTC. Translating it yields CASSQAEGNEQFF.

This clonotype has more than one count but fewer than ten. The V call is TRBV7-2, the J call TRBJ2-7; 7 nucleotides line up with TRBD2. CDR3 length equals 14 residues. The ends lost 2 bases at V and 6 bases at J; junction bases unmatched: 7. Germline assignment: CDR1 SGHTA and CDR2 FQGNSA. The CDR3 loop reads CASSLIEGRAEQYF. CDR3 nucleotide sequence: TGTGCCAGCAGCTTAATTGAGGGGAGGGCCGAGCAGTACTTC.

This clonotype was observed at least ten times. The V and J genes are TRBV15 and TRBJ1-1; a possible D gene is TRBD1 (5 bases). The V gene's germline CDR1 is LNHNV and CDR2 YYDKDF (reference sequence). Deletions cut 0 bases from V and 5 bases from J, with 13 bases between. The CDR3 spans 15 residues. The CDR3 DNA reads as TGTGCCACCAGCAGAGACAGGGAGTCGGGTACTGAAGCTTTCTTT. Protein sequence: CATSRDRESGTEAFF. The full variable domain, with the rest looked up from reference TRBV15 and TRBJ1-1, is DAMVIQNPRYQVTQFGKPVTLSCSQTLNHNVMYWYQQKSSQAPKLLFHYYDKDFNNEADTPDNFQSRRPNTSFCFLDIRSPGLGDTAMYLCATSRDRESGTEAFFGQGTRLTVV.

The CDR3 nucleotides read TGTGCCACCAGTGATTCGAGGACAGAGAAACTGTTTTTT. Translating gives CATSDSRTEKLFF. The chain joins TRBV24-1 to TRBJ1-4; possible D gene TRBD1, 6 bases. Trimming stripped 2 bases from V and 11 bases from J, with 11 bases between. The CDR3 has 13 residues. The V gene's germline CDR1 is KGHDR and CDR2 SFDVKD.

This clonotype has a handful of counts. The rearrangement uses TRBV6-5 and TRBJ2-3; 11 bases align to TRBD2. Germline V gives CDR1 MNHEY, CDR2 SVGAGI. With V trimmed by 3 bases and J by 6 bases, 8 bases remained unmatched. This CDR3 is built from 16 residues. The CDR3 protein is CASSYATSGIADTQYF. Here the CDR3 DNA reads TGTGCCAGCAGTTATGCGACTAGCGGGATAGCGGATACGCAGTATTTT.